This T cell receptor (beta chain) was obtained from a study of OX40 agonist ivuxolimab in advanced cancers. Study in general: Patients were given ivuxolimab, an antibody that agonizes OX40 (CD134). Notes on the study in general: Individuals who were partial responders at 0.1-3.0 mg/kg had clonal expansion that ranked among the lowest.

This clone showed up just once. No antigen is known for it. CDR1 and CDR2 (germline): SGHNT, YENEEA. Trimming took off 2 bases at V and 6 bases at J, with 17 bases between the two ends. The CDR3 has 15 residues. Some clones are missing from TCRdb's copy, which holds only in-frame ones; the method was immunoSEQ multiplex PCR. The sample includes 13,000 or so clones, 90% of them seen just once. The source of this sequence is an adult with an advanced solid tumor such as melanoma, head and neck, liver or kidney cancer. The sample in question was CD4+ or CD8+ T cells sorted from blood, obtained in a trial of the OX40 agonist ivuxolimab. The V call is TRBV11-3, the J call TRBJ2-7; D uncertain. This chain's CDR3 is CASSLTLGRALEQYF. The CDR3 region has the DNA TGTGCCAGCAGCTTAACGTTAGGTCGCGCTCTCGAGCAGTACTTC. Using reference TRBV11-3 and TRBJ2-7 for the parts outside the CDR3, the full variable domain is EAGVVQSPRYKIIEKKQPVAFWCNPISGHNTLYWYLQNLGQGPELLIRYENEEAVDDSQLPKDRFSAERLKGVDSTLKIQPAELGDSAVYLCASSLTLGRALEQYFGPGTRLTVT.